This TCR beta chain came from a study of human T cells and chemical hapten exposure. Background on the study: DPC at 0.01% went onto the upper back in patch tests, read at 6 days.

This clonotype was observed many times. The CDR3 is made up of 15 amino acids. In germline, CDR1 is LGHDT, CDR2 YNNKEL (reference sequence). Trimming took 2 bases from V and 3 from J, leaving 13 bases between them. TCRdb called the RACE reads again in MiXCR, with one record for every CDR3 protein. The data show more than 100,000 distinct CDR3 sequences, approximately 11% seen once. Time point in this sample: patch test 3, about 24 weeks after DPC sensitization. Treatment here: therapeutic diphenylcyclopropenone sensitization with weekly scalp DPC. This chain joins TRBV3-1 and TRBJ1-2; D might be TRBD1 (5 bases). The TCR comes from a woman aged 45-65 years with alopecia areata. Some clones in this sample may be carry-over from other donors' samples. Material: whole blood, obtained in connection with sensitization to the hapten diphenylcyclopropenone (DPC). The CDR3 region is CASSQYGGEDYGYTF. CDR3 bases: TGTGCCAGCAGCCAATACGGGGGTGAGGACTATGGCTACACCTTC.